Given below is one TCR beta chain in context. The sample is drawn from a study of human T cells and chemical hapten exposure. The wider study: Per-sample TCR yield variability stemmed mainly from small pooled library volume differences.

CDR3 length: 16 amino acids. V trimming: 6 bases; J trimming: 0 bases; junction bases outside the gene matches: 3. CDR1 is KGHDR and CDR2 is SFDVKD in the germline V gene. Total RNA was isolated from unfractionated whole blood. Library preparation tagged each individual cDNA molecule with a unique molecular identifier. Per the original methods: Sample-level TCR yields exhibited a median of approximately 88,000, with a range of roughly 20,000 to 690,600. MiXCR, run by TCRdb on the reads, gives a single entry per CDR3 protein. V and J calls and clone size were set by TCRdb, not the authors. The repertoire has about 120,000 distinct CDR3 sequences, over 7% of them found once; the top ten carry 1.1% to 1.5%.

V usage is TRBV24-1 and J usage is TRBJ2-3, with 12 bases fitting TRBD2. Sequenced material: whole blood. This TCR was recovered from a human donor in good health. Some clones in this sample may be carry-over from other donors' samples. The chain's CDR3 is CATSSGTSGSTDTQYF. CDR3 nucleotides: TGTGCCACCAGTTCCGGGACTAGCGGGAGCACAGATACGCAGTATTTT.